One sample yielded the 15 T cell receptor beta chains listed below, sequenced in a study of a mutant IDH1 vaccine in newly diagnosed glioma. The assay was immunoSEQ multiplex PCR, and TCRdb's table has in-frame clones only and misses some. The data show 26,000 or so clones, roughly 80% seen once. Their antigens remain unidentified. Time point of the sample: week 23, last vaccination. Each dose delivered 300 ug of mutant IDH1 20-mer peptide subcutaneously with imiquimod. This sample comprised PBMCs, obtained from a glioma patient whose treatment included an IDH1 peptide vaccine. The receptors derive from a woman in her twenties or thirties with glioma.

This clone has only one observation. The genes are TRBV19 and TRBJ2-3, with D maybe TRBD2 (6 bases). Per germline, CDR1 LNHDA and CDR2 SQIVND (reference sequence). The CDR3 spans 14 residues. Trimming cost V 5 bases and J 2 bases, with 11 bases left between them. The CDR3 loop reads CASSSRTNTDTQYF. DNA of the CDR3: TGTGCCAGTAGTTCGAGGACTAACACAGATACGCAGTATTTT.

V gene TRBV7-2 combines with J gene TRBJ1-5, with D perhaps TRBD1 (5 bases). Between the trimmed V and J ends, which lost 1 base and 7 bases, there was a span of 14 bases. Germline CDR1 and CDR2: SGHTA and FQGNSA. This CDR3 region has 15 residues. CDR3 residues: CASSLVSGTGQPQHF. CDR3 sequence (DNA): TGTGCCAGCAGCTTAGTATCTGGGACTGGGCAGCCCCAGCATTTT.

J is TRBJ1-1 and V is TRBV7-3; 7 positions match TRBD1. The CDR3 runs to 15 residues. V dropped 2 bases and J dropped 1; count of bases not matched to a gene: 4. Per germline, CDR1 SGHTA and CDR2 FQGTGA. The CDR3 nucleotides read TGTGCCAGCAGCTTACAGGGGGTCCCGAACACTGAAGCTTTCTTT. Translation: CASSLQGVPNTEAFF.

The V and J genes are TRBV4-1 and TRBJ2-3, with TRBD2 matching 8 bases. There are 15 residues in the CDR3. Germline V CDR1 and CDR2: MGHRA, YSYEKL. The J segment lost 6 bases and the V segment lost 2 bases, leaving 7 bases of the junction unmatched. The CDR3 coding sequence is TGCGCCAGCAGCCAAACTAGCGGTGATACCGATACGCAGTATTTT. It translates to CASSQTSGDTDTQYF.

This chain connects TRBV6-5 to TRBJ1-2, with a tentative D call TRBD1 (6 bases). The CDR3 sequence is 13 residues long. Trimming took off 5 bases at V and 6 bases at J, with 13 bases between the two ends. Per germline, CDR1 MNHEY and CDR2 SVGAGI. CDR3 sequence: CASSVRGLDGYTF. CDR3 nucleotide sequence: TGTGCCAGCAGTGTCAGGGGTCTCGATGGCTACACCTTC.

This clone showed up just once. As DNA, the CDR3 is TGTGCCAGCAGATTTGACAAGAACACTGAAGCTTTCTTT. Translated: CASRFDKNTEAFF. This sequence joins TRBV7-9 and TRBJ1-1; D gene unclear. Germline V gives CDR1 SEHNR, CDR2 FQNEAQ (reference sequence). The CDR3 totals 13 residues. V dropped 6 bases and J dropped 1 base, with 9 bases sitting between them.

The chain recombines TRBV7-9 with TRBJ1-6; unclear D gene. The CDR3 spans 14 residues. Germline CDR1 SEHNR, CDR2 FQNEAQ (reference sequence). The germline V and J ends were trimmed by 1 base and 4 bases, with 5 bases remaining between them. The CDR3, as DNA: TGTGCCAGCAGCTTAGAACAGTATAATTCACCCCTCCACTTT. Protein sequence: CASSLEQYNSPLHF.

This clone was detected once. The rearrangement joins TRBV19 to TRBJ1-1; tentative D call: TRBD1 (6 bases). V was cut by 10 bases and J by 5 bases, with 11 bases left in between. Germline V gives CDR1 LNHDA, CDR2 SQIVND (reference sequence). The CDR3 has 11 amino acids. CDR3 DNA: TGTGCCATCATAGGGGGAACTGAAGCTTTCTTT. Its translation: CAIIGGTEAFF.

The chain recombines TRBV5-1 with TRBJ1-1; the D is unclear. The CDR3 spans 15 residues. V shed 0 bases and J shed 4 bases, with 13 bases lying between them. Germline lookup yields CDR1 SGHRS and CDR2 YFSETQ. CDR3 in amino acids: CASSLAVGWSTEAFF. The CDR3 DNA reads TGCGCCAGCAGCTTGGCCGTAGGGTGGTCCACTGAAGCTTTCTTT.

CDR3 sequence reads: CASSLWAGVSDTQYF. CDR3 DNA sequence: TGTGCCAGCAGCTTATGGGCAGGGGTTTCGGATACGCAGTATTTT. V gene TRBV7-2 combines with J gene TRBJ2-3; D is perhaps TRBD1 (6 bases). V gave up 2 bases and J gave up 6 bases, with 15 bases separating them. The V gene's germline CDR1 is SGHTA and CDR2 FQGNSA. There are 15 residues in the CDR3.

This clone qualifies as medium-sized (0.01 to 0.1%). The CDR3 DNA reads as TGTGCCAGCAGTGTGACAGGGAACACTGAAGCTTTCTTT. Protein product: CASSVTGNTEAFF. This chain links TRBV2 with TRBJ1-1; the D gene is possibly TRBD1 (6 bases). V gave up 4 bases and J gave up 1 base, with 7 bases separating them. Germline values: CDR1 SNHLY, CDR2 FYNNEI. The CDR3 sequence is 13 residues long.

The chain joins TRBV4-1 to TRBJ2-7; either TRBD1 or TRBD2 may fit D (7 bases each). Trimming cost V 0 bases and J 1 base, with 16 bases left between them. CDR3 length: 17 residues. Germline V gene lookup returns CDR1 MGHRA and CDR2 YSYEKL. CDR3 sequence: CASSQEIGAGQSYEQYF. CDR3 in DNA: TGCGCCAGCAGCCAAGAGATAGGAGCGGGACAGTCCTACGAGCAGTACTTC.

This clone was seen more than once but under ten times. The rearrangement uses TRBV5-1 and TRBJ1-2; D is perhaps TRBD1 (6 bases). The CDR3 sequence is 16 residues long. Germline loops: CDR1 SGHRS, CDR2 YFSETQ. Trimming shortened V by 0 bases and J by 4 bases, and 16 bases separated the two germline ends. CDR3 nucleotides: TGCGCCAGCAGCTTGGCGACAGGACAATCATCCTATGGCTACACCTTC. It yields the protein CASSLATGQSSYGYTF.

The rearrangement links TRBV5-1 to TRBJ2-7; TRBD1 agrees at 9 bases. This CDR3 is 15 amino acids long. The junction had 5 bases not matched to a gene; V was cut back by 2 bases and J by 2 bases. In germline, CDR1 is SGHRS, CDR2 YFSETQ. Here the CDR3 reads CASSFGQGSPYEQYF. In nucleotides, the CDR3 is TGCGCCAGCAGCTTTGGACAGGGGTCTCCCTACGAGCAGTACTTC.

As concerns this clone: One end of the junction varies from germline; a read error may be responsible. V usage is TRBV6-1 and J usage is TRBJ1-1; perhaps TRBD1 as D (5 bases). Germline V gives CDR1 MNHNS, CDR2 SASEGT. The CDR3 sequence is 12 residues long. This chain's CDR3 is CASKETDTKAFF. The DNA for the CDR3 is TGTGCCAGCAAGGAGACAGACACTAAAGCTTTCTTT.